The table lists the clone carrying this TCR beta chain with many counts. This could be a read error, since a much larger clone is one nucleotide away. The sample comes from a study of tumor-infiltrating lymphocytes in oesophageal squamous cell carcinoma. One entry per CDR3 protein, called by TCRdb with MiXCR from the PCR reads. The table shows more than 9,500 distinct CDR3 sequences, with less than 65% occurring only once. The CDR3 extends over 13 amino acids. V lost 5 bases, J lost 11 bases, and 11 bases stayed unmatched. Per the germline V gene, CDR1 is SGHTA and CDR2 is FQGTGA. The V and J genes are TRBV7-3 and TRBJ2-5, with 7 bases fitting TRBD2. The source is a male donor with esophageal squamous cell carcinoma. Sequenced: normal esophageal tissue next to the tumor. The chain's CDR3 is CASSVSREDEQYF. CDR3 DNA: TGTGCCAGCAGCGTCTCCCGGGAGGATGAGCAGTACTTC.